The rows below give T cell receptor beta chains drawn from one sample of a study of cytomegalovirus exposure and HLA in healthy donors. TCRdb's table, derived via immunoSEQ multiplex PCR, lists solely in-frame clones and lacks some. Here the sample spans 65,000 to 85,000 clones, 86% being singletons. Source material: PBMCs. Source of these receptors: a woman aged 25 to 39 in good health and CMV-seronegative. The CDR3 runs from the conserved cysteine through the conserved F or W.

V	J	CDR3
TRBV19	TRBJ2-6	CASSIVAAGANVLTF
TRBV5-6	TRBJ1-2	CASSVGQGADYGYTF
TRBV7-2	TRBJ2-7	CASSPDYAGEQYF
TRBV27	TRBJ1-1	CASSPTPSNTEAFF
TRBV18	TRBJ2-7	CASSIDRDRAYEQYF
TRBV27	TRBJ2-7	CASSYYAGGPYEQYF
TRBV5-1	TRBJ1-6	CASKGPHRGDSPLHF
TRBV27	TRBJ1-2	CASSFEGAYGYTF
TRBV7-2	TRBJ2-7	CASSFNGQNYEQYF
TRBV7-9	TRBJ2-1	CASSDPGTGVYNEQFF
TRBV21-1	TRBJ1-3	CASSRQVGNTIYF
TRBV7-2	TRBJ2-5	CASSPGLAGGQETQYF
TRBV14	TRBJ2-1	CASSPGTSGLYNEQFF
TRBV2	TRBJ2-7	CASSAWTGVREQYF
TRBV13	TRBJ1-1	CASSLGPESTEAFF
TRBV6-6	TRBJ1-3	CASSYDRVGNTIYF
TRBV12-1	TRBJ1-1	CASSTRQGEWGTEAFF
TRBV28	TRBJ1-4	CASSTAGLQGEKLFF
TRBV19	TRBJ1-3	CASSIGGILSGNTIYF
TRBV6-1	TRBJ1-2	CASSPLTSNYGYTF
TRBV28	TRBJ2-7	CASSLTSGRSTYEQYF
TRBV2	TRBJ2-7	CASSAGTGGSYEQYF
TRBV5-1	TRBJ2-1	CACSASGNYNEQFF
TRBV18	TRBJ2-3	CASSPPLGGEDTQYF
TRBV30	TRBJ1-4	CASRTGNEKLFF
TRBV19	TRBJ2-1	CASSTKTSGMNEQFF
TRBV6-1	TRBJ2-1	CASSELRGSGGRKNNEQFF
TRBV7-3	TRBJ2-7	CASSSGTSGIDEQYF
TRBV6-5	TRBJ1-2	CASSYKGMVTGYTF
TRBV15	TRBJ2-2	CATSTSGRFNGELFF
TRBV14	TRBJ1-2	CASSLDRTGPGYTF
TRBV19	TRBJ1-1	CASGDRVTEAFF
TRBV19	TRBJ1-1	CASSRSLNTEAFF
TRBV7-8	TRBJ2-1	CASSLSGSGSYNEQFF
TRBV19	TRBJ1-1	CASTTRGNTEAFF
TRBV5-4	TRBJ2-3	CASLSRAGGITDTQYF
TRBV4-2	TRBJ1-2	CASSQDLGQGNYGYTF
TRBV30	TRBJ2-5	CAWSFLAGGPVETQYF
TRBV7-8	TRBJ1-3	CATRTGGTGNTIYF
TRBV13	TRBJ2-1	CASSSLDSGTTGVRVSEQFF